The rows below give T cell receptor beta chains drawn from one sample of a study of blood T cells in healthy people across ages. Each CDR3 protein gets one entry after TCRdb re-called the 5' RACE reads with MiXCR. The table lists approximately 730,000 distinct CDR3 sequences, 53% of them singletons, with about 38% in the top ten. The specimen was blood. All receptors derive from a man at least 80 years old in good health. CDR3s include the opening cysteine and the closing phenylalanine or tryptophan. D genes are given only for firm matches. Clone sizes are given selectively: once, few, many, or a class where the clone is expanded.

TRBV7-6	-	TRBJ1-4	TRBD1	TGTGCCAGCAGCGCAACGGGACAGGGTGAAAAACTGTTTTTT	CASSATGQGEKLFF
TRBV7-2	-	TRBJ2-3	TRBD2	TGTGCCAGCAGCTCCGCGTTAGCGGGAGATACGCAGTATTTT	CASSSALAGDTQYF
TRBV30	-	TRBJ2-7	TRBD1	TGTGCCTGGGGGGACAGCTCCTACGAGCAGTACTTC	CAWGDSSYEQYF
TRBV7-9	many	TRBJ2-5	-	TGTGCCAGCAGCGCGCTGGGGGAGACCCAGTACTTC	CASSALGETQYF
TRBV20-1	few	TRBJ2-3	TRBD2	TGCAGTGCTAGAGCTCCGGGACTAGCGGGAGTTACGCAGTATTTT	CSARAPGLAGVTQYF
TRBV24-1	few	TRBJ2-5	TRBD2	TGTGCCACCAGTGATCCCCTAGCGGGAGGTCAAGAGACCCAGTACTTC	CATSDPLAGGQETQYF
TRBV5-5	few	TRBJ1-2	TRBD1	TGTGCCAGCAGCTTAGTAACAGGGGGCTATGGCTACACCTTC	CASSLVTGGYGYTF
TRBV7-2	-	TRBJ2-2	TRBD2	TGTGCCAGCAGCCAACCTGAGGCTAGCGGAGCGACCGGGGAGCAGTTTTTT	CASSQPEASGATGEQFF
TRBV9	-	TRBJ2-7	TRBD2	TGTGCCAGCAGCGCAGGACTAGCGGGAGTCACCTACGAGCAGTACTTC	CASSAGLAGVTYEQYF
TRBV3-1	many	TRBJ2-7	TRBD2	TGTGCCAGCAGCCAAGGGACTAGCGGTACCTACGAGCAGTACTTC	CASSQGTSGTYEQYF
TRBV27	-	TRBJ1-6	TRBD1	TGTGCCAGCAGTTTCACGACAGGGGGCGGTTCACCCCTCCACTTT	CASSFTTGGGSPLHF
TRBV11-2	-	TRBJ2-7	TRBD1	TGTGCCAGCAGCTTAAATAGATTAGGGACAGGCGCCTACGAGCAGTACTTC	CASSLNRLGTGAYEQYF
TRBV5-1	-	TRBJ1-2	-	TGCGCCAGCAGGCTGGAGGGATGGGGGGGCTACACCTTC	CASRLEGWGGYTF
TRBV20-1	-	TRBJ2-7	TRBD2	TGCAGTGCTAGGGAGACTAGCCAGGACTACGAGCAGTACTTC	CSARETSQDYEQYF
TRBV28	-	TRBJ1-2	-	TGTGCCAGCACCCGAGGAGAGTCTGGCTACACCTTC	CASTRGESGYTF
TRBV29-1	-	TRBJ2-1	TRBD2	TGCAGCGTTGAAGATCGGGGGGGGACGTACAATGAGCAGTTCTTC	CSVEDRGGTYNEQFF
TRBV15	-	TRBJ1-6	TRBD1	TGTGCCACCAGTGTCAACAGGGGGAATTCACCCCTCCACTTT	CATSVNRGNSPLHF
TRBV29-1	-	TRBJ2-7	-	TGCAGCGTTGAAGGGTATGCGAGGGCCGAGCAGTACTTC	CSVEGYARAEQYF
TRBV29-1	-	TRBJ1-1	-	TGCAGCGTTAAGGGTCTGATGAACACTGAAGCTTTCTTT	CSVKGLMNTEAFF
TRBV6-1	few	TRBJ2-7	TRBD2	TGTGCCAGCACTCGGACTAGCGGCTACGAGCAGTACTTC	CASTRTSGYEQYF
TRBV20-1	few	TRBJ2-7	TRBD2	TGCAGTGCTAGTTCGAAGAGGGGCGGGAGTATCTACGAGCAGTACTTC	CSASSKRGGSIYEQYF
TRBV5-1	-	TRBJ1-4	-	TGCGTCAGCAGCCCACTTACACAGACAGCAGGAAAACTGTTTTTT	CVSSPLTQTAGKLFF
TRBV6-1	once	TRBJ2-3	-	TGTGCCAGCAGTGAACCGGGTCTCGGCGATACGCAGTATTTT	CASSEPGLGDTQYF
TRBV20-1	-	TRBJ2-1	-	TGCAGTGCTAGATCTCTCCCCCCGGTAGGCTCCTACAATGAGCAGTTCTTC	CSARSLPPVGSYNEQFF
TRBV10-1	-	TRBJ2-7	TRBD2	TGCGCCTCCAGCGGGCGGGAGGGCGACGAGCAGTACTTC	CASSGREGDEQYF
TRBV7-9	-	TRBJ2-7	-	TGTGCCAGCAGCCCTCAGAGCTACGAGCAGTACTTC	CASSPQSYEQYF
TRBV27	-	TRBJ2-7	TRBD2	TGTGCCAGCAGTCCAGAGGTCAGCGGGAGTCGCGAGCAGTACTTC	CASSPEVSGSREQYF
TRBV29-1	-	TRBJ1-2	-	TGCAGCGCAAGTACAGGGAACTTCGGCTACACCTTC	CSASTGNFGYTF
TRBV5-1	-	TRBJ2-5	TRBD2	TGCGCCAGCAGCCCCGGACTAGCGGGAGGTGTAGAGACCCAGTACTTC	CASSPGLAGGVETQYF
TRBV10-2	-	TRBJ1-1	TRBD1	TGCGCCAGCAGTCAGACAGGGGGCAGAATGAACACTGAAGCTTTCTTT	CASSQTGGRMNTEAFF
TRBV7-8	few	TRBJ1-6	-	TGTGCCAGCAGCTCGCAAGGGTCTTATAATTCACCCCTCCACTTT	CASSSQGSYNSPLHF
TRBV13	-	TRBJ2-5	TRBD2	TGTGCCAGCAGCTTAGGCCGCGGGAGTTGGGAGACCCAGTACTTC	CASSLGRGSWETQYF
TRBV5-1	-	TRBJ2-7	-	TGCGCCAGCAGCTTTCAGACAGGTTCCTTTCTTGGGTCCTACAATGAGCAGTACTTC	CASSFQTGSFLGSYNEQYF
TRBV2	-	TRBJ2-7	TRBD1	TGTGCCTGCAGTGGCCCTCAGACAGGGTCCTACGAGCAGTACTTC	CACSGPQTGSYEQYF
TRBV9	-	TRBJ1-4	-	TGTGCCAGCAGCGTAGCGGGAAGGGTTGGTGAAAAACTGTTTTTT	CASSVAGRVGEKLFF
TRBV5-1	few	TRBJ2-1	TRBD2	TGCGCCAGCAGCTTGTTGGGCAGCGGGAGCTCCTACAATGAGCAGTTCTTC	CASSLLGSGSSYNEQFF